This T cell receptor beta chain was obtained from a study of blood T cell repertoires in COVID-19. Study background: Specimens from acute and convalescent COVID-19 originated in the United States, Italy and Spain. The cDNA or gDNA used as material had been derived from T cells, B-cell-depleted T cells, or PBMCs.

Patients from Seattle were sampled longitudinally, starting during active infection. Trimming took 5 bases from V and 2 from J, leaving 9 bases between them. The CDR3 covers 13 residues. Germline CDR1 reads LNHDA; CDR2 reads SQIVND (reference sequence). Method: immunoSEQ multiplex PCR; TCRdb's copy keeps in-frame clones and lacks some. Among approximately 250,000 clones listed, approximately 86% were seen once. The sample was peripheral blood. This TCR derives from a woman in her seventies with COVID-19, enrolled during active disease. The chain carries TRBV19 and TRBJ1-2, with a tentative D call TRBD1 (5 bases). CDR3 bases: TGTGCCAGTAGTCCGACAGCGAACTATGGCTACACCTTC. Protein product: CASSPTANYGYTF.